A selection of T cell receptor beta chains follows, all from one sample in a study of T cells in Graves' hyperthyroidism and ophthalmopathy. One entry per CDR3 protein results from TCRdb running MiXCR on the multiplex PCR reads. The table shows 370,000 or so distinct CDR3 sequences, with 20% to 30% occurring only once. Sequenced: blood. The receptors originated from a man over 45 with Graves' hyperthyroidism. Each CDR3 is given with its conserved first and last residue. Each record gives: CDR3 length, V gene, clone size, J gene, D gene, CDR3 protein, CDR3 DNA. A D gene is named only where the DNA matches it firmly. Clone size, where shown, is once, few, many, or a class for clones that have expanded.

13,TRBV7-2,-,TRBJ2-7,TRBD2,CASSLETSGRQYF,TGTGCCAGCAGCTTAGAAACTAGCGGGAGGCAGTACTTC
13,TRBV7-9,-,TRBJ2-7,TRBD2,CASLAGGSNEQYF,TGTGCCAGCCTAGCGGGAGGTTCCAACGAGCAGTACTTC
15,TRBV30,-,TRBJ2-3,-,CAWRLGGSATDTQYF,TGTGCCTGGAGGCTAGGGGGGAGTGCCACAGATACGCAGTATTTT
18,TRBV6-7,few,TRBJ2-2,TRBD1,CASSYSCDRAQLTGELFF,TGTGCCAGCAGTTACAGCTGTGACAGGGCACAATTAACCGGGGAGCTGTTTTTT
17,TRBV27,many,TRBJ2-5,-,CASSFRWGAGVQETQYF,TGTGCCAGCAGTTTTAGGTGGGGCGCAGGGGTCCAAGAGACCCAGTACTTC
13,TRBV12-5,few,TRBJ2-1,-,CASGWRGGHEQFF,TGTGCTAGTGGTTGGCGGGGTGGCCATGAGCAGTTCTTC
12,TRBV12-3/TRBV12-4,many,TRBJ2-3,-,CASSGREMTQYF,TGTGCCAGCAGTGGACGGGAGATGACGCAGTATTTT
17,TRBV11-3,-,TRBJ1-2,-,CASSLFPGSGVHYGYTF,TGTGCCAGCAGCTTATTCCCCGGGTCAGGCGTGCATTATGGCTACACCTTC
13,TRBV2,few,TRBJ2-1,-,CASRVDSYNEQFF,TGTGCCAGCAGGGTCGACAGTTACAATGAGCAGTTCTTC
14,TRBV28,-,TRBJ1-2,-,CASSFGRVNYGYTF,TGTGCCAGCAGTTTCGGACGGGTTAACTATGGCTACACCTTC
15,TRBV12-3/TRBV12-4,few,TRBJ2-6,-,CASSKQGSGANVLTF,TGTGCCAGCAGTAAACAGGGCTCTGGGGCCAACGTCCTGACTTTC
17,TRBV24-1,many,TRBJ2-3,TRBD2,CATSDPLALSGADTQYF,TGTGCCACCAGTGACCCATTAGCGTTGAGCGGGGCGGATACGCAGTATTTT
14,TRBV19,few,TRBJ2-5,-,CASSMRGGGGTQYF,TGTGCCAGTAGTATGAGGGGGGGCGGGGGAACCCAGTACTTC
16,TRBV11-2,many,TRBJ2-1,TRBD1,CASSPRQGDPYNEQFF,TGTGCCAGCAGCCCAAGGCAGGGGGATCCCTACAATGAGCAGTTCTTC
13,TRBV3-1,many,TRBJ2-7,TRBD2,CASSWGGSYEQYF,TGCGCCAGCAGTTGGGGCGGGAGTTACGAGCAGTACTTC
14,TRBV7-3,-,TRBJ1-2,-,CASSRGGGQSGYTF,TGTGCCAGCAGCCGAGGGGGAGGCCAATCTGGCTACACCTTC
13,TRBV6-1,few,TRBJ2-2,-,CASSPSPAGELFF,TGTGCCAGCAGTCCGTCTCCAGCCGGGGAGCTGTTTTTT
15,TRBV7-9,-,TRBJ2-1,TRBD2,CASSFAGLAGEEQFF,TGTGCCAGCAGCTTCGCCGGACTAGCGGGAGAGGAGCAGTTCTTC
17,TRBV9,-,TRBJ2-7,TRBD1,CASSPDRGRQGDGEQYF,TGTGCCAGCAGCCCCGACAGAGGACGACAGGGGGATGGCGAGCAGTACTTC
16,TRBV28,-,TRBJ1-2,-,CASSLASGGSRYGYTF,TGTGCCAGCAGTTTAGCGAGCGGCGGGTCTCGGTATGGCTACACCTTC
15,TRBV7-8,few,TRBJ2-7,-,CASSLQKGFSYEQYF,TGTGCCAGCAGCTTACAGAAGGGGTTCTCCTACGAGCAGTACTTC
13,TRBV3-1,-,TRBJ1-3,-,CASSQGAGNTIYF,TGTGCCAGCAGCCAAGGAGCCGGAAACACCATATATTTT
15,TRBV7-9,few,TRBJ2-7,TRBD2,CASSSVAGSAYEQYF,TGTGCCAGCAGCTCGGTAGCGGGGTCAGCCTACGAGCAGTACTTC
13,TRBV7-2,-,TRBJ1-6,-,CASSVDFGSPLHF,TGTGCCAGCAGCGTCGACTTCGGCTCACCCCTCCACTTT
14,TRBV2,many,TRBJ2-3,TRBD2,CASSGTSGPGTQYF,TGTGCCAGCAGCGGGACTAGCGGTCCCGGTACGCAGTATTTT
15,TRBV29-1,-,TRBJ1-2,-,CSVEDPLGGLNGYTF,TGCAGCGTTGAAGATCCCCTGGGGGGGCTGAATGGCTACACCTTC
16,TRBV12-3/TRBV12-4,few,TRBJ2-7,TRBD2,CASSSRLAGGVYEQYF,TGTGCCAGCAGTTCCCGACTAGCGGGAGGTGTCTACGAGCAGTACTTC
13,TRBV20-1,many,TRBJ2-7,TRBD1,CSATGTGGYEQYF,TGCAGTGCTACCGGGACAGGTGGTTACGAGCAGTACTTC
15,TRBV28,once,TRBJ2-5,TRBD2,CASTRLLAGAETQYF,TGTGCCAGCACCCGGTTACTAGCGGGTGCAGAGACCCAGTACTTC
13,TRBV20-1,many,TRBJ2-1,-,CSASQSAYNEQFF,TGCAGTGCTTCTCAGAGTGCCTACAATGAGCAGTTCTTC
16,TRBV3-1,many,TRBJ2-1,TRBD2,CASSQDPGLAGAEQFF,TGTGCCAGCAGCCAAGATCCCGGACTAGCGGGAGCTGAGCAGTTCTTC
19,TRBV6-2/TRBV6-3,many,TRBJ1-1,-,CASSYTNRVHEFMNTEAFF,TGTGCCAGCAGTTACACGAACAGGGTGCACGAGTTTATGAACACTGAAGCTTTCTTT
13,TRBV20-1,-,TRBJ1-4,-,CSALRRGNEKLFF,TGCAGTGCCCTCCGGCGGGGAAATGAAAAACTGTTTTTT
13,TRBV6-5,few,TRBJ2-1,-,CASSYMGYNEQFF,TGTGCCAGCAGTTACATGGGGTACAATGAGCAGTTCTTC
15,TRBV20-1,many,TRBJ2-1,TRBD2,CSAPPGTSGYNEQFF,TGCAGTGCCCCTCCCGGGACTAGCGGTTACAATGAGCAGTTCTTC
15,TRBV11-2,many,TRBJ2-1,TRBD2,CASSRTSGGNNEQFF,TGTGCCAGCAGCAGGACTAGCGGGGGCAACAATGAGCAGTTCTTC
16,TRBV5-1,-,TRBJ2-6,-,CASSLEIPGLGAVLTF,TGCGCCAGCAGCTTGGAAATACCGGGCCTCGGCGCCGTCCTGACTTTC
14,TRBV13,-,TRBJ2-5,-,CASSSTGTQEEQYF,TGTGCCAGCAGCTCTACCGGGACCCAAGAAGAGCAGTACTTC
14,TRBV11-2,few,TRBJ2-7,-,CASSSTSLSYEQYF,TGTGCCAGCAGCTCTACCAGCCTCTCCTACGAGCAGTACTTC
16,TRBV11-2,few,TRBJ1-6,-,CASSLDELFPNSPLHF,TGTGCCAGCAGCTTGGATGAATTATTTCCAAATTCACCCCTCCACTTT